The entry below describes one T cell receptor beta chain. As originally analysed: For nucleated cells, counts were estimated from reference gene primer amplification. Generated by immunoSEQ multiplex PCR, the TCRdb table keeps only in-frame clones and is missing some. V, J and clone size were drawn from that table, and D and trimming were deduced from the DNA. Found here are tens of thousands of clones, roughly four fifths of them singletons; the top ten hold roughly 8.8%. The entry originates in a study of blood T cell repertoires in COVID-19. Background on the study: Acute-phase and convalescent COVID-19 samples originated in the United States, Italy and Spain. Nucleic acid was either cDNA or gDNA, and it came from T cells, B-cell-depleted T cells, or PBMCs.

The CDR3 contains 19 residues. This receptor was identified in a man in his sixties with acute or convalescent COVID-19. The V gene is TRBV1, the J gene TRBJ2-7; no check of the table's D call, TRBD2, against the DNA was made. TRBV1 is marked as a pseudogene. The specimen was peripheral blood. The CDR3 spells CTSSQDGTSGGSSSYEQYF. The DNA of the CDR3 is TGCACCAGCAGCCAAGATGGGACTAGCGGGGGTTCCAGCTCCTACGAGCAGTACTTC.